This TCR beta chain was captured in a study of molecular identifiers for immune sequencing clone quantification. TCRdb processed the PCR reads anew with MiXCR; each CDR3 protein has one entry. The repertoire holds over 550,000 distinct CDR3 sequences, 25% seen once, with 0.75% to 0.8% in the top ten. Germline loops: CDR1 MNHEY, CDR2 SVGEGT. The CDR3 contains 13 residues. V gave up 7 bases and J gave up 3 bases; unmatched junction bases: 2. J is TRBJ2-7 and V is TRBV6-2 or TRBV6-3; 11 bases map to TRBD1. The sequencing sample was made of naive CD8+ T cells from blood, with Jurkat cell RNA spiked in. As to subset: FACS-sorted CD8+CD4-CCR7+CD45RA+ naive T cells. The TCR sequence derives from a human donor in good health. Some libraries in this study had Jurkat cell RNA spiked in. CDR3 DNA sequence: TGTGCCAGCAAAGGGACAGGGGGCTACGAGCAGTACTTC. It is translated as CASKGTGGYEQYF.